This TCR beta chain was identified in a study of CXCR3-negative and CXCR3-positive naive CD8 T cells. Study as a whole: The total count of TRB reads reached around 140 million, and each library contributed about 1.5 +/- 0.3 million.

According to its frequency, this clonotype is medium-sized. Its matching antigen is unknown. General study findings and limits: Memory CD8+ cells showed much lower diversity, while both naive subsets displayed comparably high diversity.

Researchers prepared the TRB cDNA libraries using 5' RACE with UMI labels. Reanalyzing the 5' RACE reads, TCRdb keeps one entry per CDR3 protein, without DNA. The table counts roughly 48,000 distinct CDR3 sequences; approximately 15% lies in the top ten. The CDR3 length is 12 residues. Germline CDR1 SNHLY, CDR2 FYNNEI. The genes are TRBV2 and TRBJ1-5. The sample comprised memory CD8+ T cells from blood. The receptor's source is a human donor in good health. Some clones in this sample may be carry-over from other donors' samples. CDR3 region: CASSEFNQPQHF.